The sequence of this TCR beta chain was determined in a study of CD8 T cells in Susac syndrome (dated by TCRdb to the late 2010s). As for the study more broadly: The study used repertoire sequencing to test whether antigen drove CD8+ T cell activation and differentiation in Susac syndrome.

RNA was extracted using the RNeasy kit, and about 0.45 to 1 ug of the RNA was reverse transcribed with random hexamers. The immunoSEQ multiplex PCR assay, covering 54 Vbeta and 13 Jbeta segments, was used to amplify TCR beta CDR3 regions. Bias from PCR amplification was corrected by using a synthetic template baseline for primer optimization and for computational correction. The authors processed their data as follows. Reads were annotated to V, D and J genes according to IMGT and were analyzed with immunoSEQ Analyzer, with only productive sequences retained. To calculate clonality, Shannon entropy was normalized by log2 of the number of productive unique sequences and then subtracted from one. For each patient and control, public and private clones were evaluated among the 100 most prevalent clones. A clone was defined as Susac-specific if it was absent from the healthy and MS cohorts, from 1052 published viral clones and from other ImmuneACCESS disease sequences. Starting from the raw public reads, TCRdb applied fastp trimming at Q25, assembled clones with MiXCR and retained in-frame beta chains. Identical CDR3 proteins give one entry, which carries the most common genes and DNA. The authors' filters were not applied to this entry. A total of approximately 70,000 distinct CDR3 sequences appear in this sample, roughly 95% of them only once. The top ten clones comprise 0.11% of the sample.

V loses 7 bases at its end and J loses 1 base; junction bases beyond the gene matches: 4. CDR3 length: 14 amino acids, cysteine to phenylalanine. The sequence is cut down to CDR3 DNA, 42 bases in frame from base 1. Peripheral blood CD8+ and CD4+ T cells from healthy donors, Susac syndrome patients and multiple sclerosis patients were profiled using high-throughput TCR beta sequencing. Treatment-naive patients with stable or active relapsing-remitting disease fulfilling revised McDonald criteria were used as multiple sclerosis controls. Bulk CD8+ and CD4+ T cells were purified by magnetic negative isolation, whereas CD8+ TEMRA cells were enriched by FACS. Blood was drawn into EDTA tubes, processed within 24 hours, and PBMCs were isolated by density gradient centrifugation. PBMCs destined for TCR sequencing were cryopreserved in liquid nitrogen and later thawed in a 37 °C water bath. The sorted or isolated CD4+, CD8+ and CD8+ TEMRA cells reached a purity of at least 90%.

Beyond this particular receptor, the publication reports: The number of individuals in the TCR sequencing and HLA analysis was acknowledged as relatively small.

With regard to this clonotype: The target of this receptor is not known. Qualities for individual bases were not recorded, and no much larger clone is one base off.

Specimen: CD4+ T cells from PBMCs. The rearrangement combines TRBV12-3 or TRBV12-4 with TRBJ1-3, with 7 bases aligning to TRBD1. The TCR was taken from a human donor with multiple sclerosis. The CDR3 region has the sequence CASTLQGSGNTIYF. In nucleotides, the sequence is TGTGCCAGCACCCTACAGGGGTCTGGAAACACCATATATTTT.